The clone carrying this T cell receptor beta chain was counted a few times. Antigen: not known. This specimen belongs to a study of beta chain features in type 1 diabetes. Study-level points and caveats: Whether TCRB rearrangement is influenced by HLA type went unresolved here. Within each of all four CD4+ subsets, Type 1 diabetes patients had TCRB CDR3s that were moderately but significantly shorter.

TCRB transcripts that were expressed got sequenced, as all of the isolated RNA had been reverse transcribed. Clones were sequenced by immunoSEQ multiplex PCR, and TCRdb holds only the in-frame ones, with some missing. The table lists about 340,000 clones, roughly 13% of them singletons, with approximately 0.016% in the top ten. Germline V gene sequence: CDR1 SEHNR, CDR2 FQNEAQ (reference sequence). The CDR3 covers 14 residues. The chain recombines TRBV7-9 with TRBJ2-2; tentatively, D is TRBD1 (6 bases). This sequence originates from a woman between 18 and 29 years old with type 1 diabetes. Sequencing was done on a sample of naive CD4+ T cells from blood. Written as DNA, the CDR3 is TGTGCTGCGCAGGGGCCGTTGACCACCGGGGAGCTGTTTTTT. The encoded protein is CAAQGPLTTGELFF.